This T cell receptor beta chain was profiled in a study of immune cell composition in non-small cell lung cancer. Study-wide results and caveats: No significant correlation existed between pack-years smoked and tumour clonality.

Normal lung was taken at the farthest possible site, at least 3 cm from tumour. The CDR3 is made up of 15 amino acids. CDR1 is ENHRY, CDR2 SYGVKD, per germline. With V trimmed by 5 bases and J by 4 bases, 9 bases remained unmatched. Generated by immunoSEQ multiplex PCR, the TCRdb table keeps only in-frame clones and is missing some. Of around 6,100 clones listed, around 71% were seen once; the top ten hold under 6%. As regards this clone: Its antigen remains unidentified.

The chain employs TRBV10-3 and TRBJ1-2, with 8 nucleotides matching TRBD1. Sequencing was performed on non-adjacent lung tissue. This sequence originates from a human donor with non-small cell lung cancer. CDR3 in DNA: TGTGCCATCAGTTCCCCAGGGGGCCGGAGCTATGGCTACACCTTC. It specifies CAISSPGGRSYGYTF.